This TCR beta chain stems from a study of long-term antiretroviral therapy in people with HIV. V trimming: 5 bases; J trimming: 5 bases; junction bases outside the gene matches: 5. Looked up from germline, CDR1 is SGHAT and CDR2 is FQNNGV. The CDR3 has 14 residues. Donors needed at least one pre-ART PBMC sample plus at least two post-ART samples. At the survey level, the v3.0 immunoSEQ assay was run. Here immunoSEQ multiplex PCR was the method, and the copy in TCRdb shows in-frame clones only, minus some. The sample lists around 30,000 clones, 78% occurring once. Study conclusions and caveats: Post-treatment diversity went higher with ART but stayed below transplant donor controls.

This clone was counted once. No antigen is known for it. This rearrangement joins TRBV11-2 to TRBJ1-2, with 10 bases lining up with TRBD1. The TCR comes from a man between 18 and 35 years old with HIV. This specimen consisted of unsorted PBMCs, obtained 1.5 years before starting antiretroviral therapy. The CDR3 nucleotides read TGTGCCAGCAGCCGCGGGACAGGGGAGTATGGCTACACCTTC. It specifies CASSRGTGEYGYTF.